The entry that follows covers one TCR beta chain sequence. The V and J ends lost 1 base and 4 bases respectively, with 13 bases between them. This CDR3 contains 15 residues. CDR1 is SGHVS and CDR2 is FNYEAQ in the germline V gene. This sample was taken from a study of control samples from healthy donors and cancer patients. Assay: immunoSEQ multiplex PCR; the TCRdb copy retains only in-frame clones and omits some. The table includes roughly 170,000 clones, 85% to 95% detected once. The receptor was derived from a woman between 18 and 29 years old in good health. The V call is TRBV7-6, the J call TRBJ2-5, with D perhaps matching TRBD1 or TRBD2 (5 bases each). The sample was blood. The CDR3 DNA sequence: TGTGCCAGCAGCTTAGTTACCGGGACGGGAGAGACCCAGTACTTC. Protein sequence: CASSLVTGTGETQYF.